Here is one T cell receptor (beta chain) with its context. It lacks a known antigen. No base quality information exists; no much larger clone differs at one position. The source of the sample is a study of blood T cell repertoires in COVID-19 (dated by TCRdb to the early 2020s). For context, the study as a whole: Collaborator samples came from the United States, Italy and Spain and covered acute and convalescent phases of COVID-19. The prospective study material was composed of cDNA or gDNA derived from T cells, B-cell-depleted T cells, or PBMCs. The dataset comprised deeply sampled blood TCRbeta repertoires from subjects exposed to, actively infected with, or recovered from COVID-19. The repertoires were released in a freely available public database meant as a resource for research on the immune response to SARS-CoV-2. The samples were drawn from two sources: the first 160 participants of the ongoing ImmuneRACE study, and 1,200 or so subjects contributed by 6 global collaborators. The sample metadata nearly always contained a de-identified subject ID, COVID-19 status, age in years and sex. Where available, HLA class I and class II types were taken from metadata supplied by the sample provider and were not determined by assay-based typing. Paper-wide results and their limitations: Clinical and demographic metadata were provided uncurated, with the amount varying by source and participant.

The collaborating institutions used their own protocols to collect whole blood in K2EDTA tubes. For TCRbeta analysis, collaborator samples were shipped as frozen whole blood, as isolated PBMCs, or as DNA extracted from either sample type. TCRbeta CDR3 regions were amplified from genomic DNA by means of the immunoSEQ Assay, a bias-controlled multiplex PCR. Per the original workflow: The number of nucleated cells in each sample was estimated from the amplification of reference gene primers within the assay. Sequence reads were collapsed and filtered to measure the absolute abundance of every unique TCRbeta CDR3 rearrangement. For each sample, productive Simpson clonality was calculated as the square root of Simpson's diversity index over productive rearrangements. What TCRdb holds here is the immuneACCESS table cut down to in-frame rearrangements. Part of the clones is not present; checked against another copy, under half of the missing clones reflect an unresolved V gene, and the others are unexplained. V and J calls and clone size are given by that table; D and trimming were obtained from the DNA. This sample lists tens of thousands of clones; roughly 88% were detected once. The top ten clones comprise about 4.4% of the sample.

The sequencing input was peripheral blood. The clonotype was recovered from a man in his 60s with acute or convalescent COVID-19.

This receptor carries the CDR3 CASSPRSGSSYNEQFF. The sequenced DNA: TGTGCCAGCTCACCAAGATCGGGTAGCTCCTACAATGAGCAGTTCTTC. The V gene is TRBV18 and the J gene is TRBJ2-1; too little of a D gene remains to name it. The germline V gene provides CDR1 KGHSH and CDR2 LQKENI. Reading from cysteine to phenylalanine, the CDR3 counts 16 amino acids. Of the read, only the CDR3 DNA is kept; its 48 bases are in frame from base 1. Relative to germline, V is 2 bases shorter and J is 0 bases shorter, with 11 bases between their ends.